The clone carrying this TCR beta chain came up many times. Its antigen is still unknown. The length of the CDR3 is 13 residues. Trimming stripped 11 bases from V and 7 bases from J, with 18 bases between. Germline V CDR1 and CDR2: ENHRY, SYGVKD. This entry comes from a study of T cells in Graves' hyperthyroidism and ophthalmopathy. The study, taken as a whole, reports: Model predictions of ophthalmopathy came a median approximately 6 months before onset. Also found in blood were most expanded thyroid clonotypes above 0.001. A 13 V-J model separated ophthalmopathy from stable hyperthyroidism.

This sample holds PBMCs from approximately 9 ml fresh peripheral blood. RNA transcripts yielded amplified TCR beta CDR3 regions. The HTBI primer set was used in a first-round RT-PCR of the TCR CDR3. TCRdb passed the multiplex PCR reads through MiXCR, listing each CDR3 protein once. The table lists approximately 320,000 distinct CDR3 sequences, approximately 16% of them singletons. The chain recombines TRBV10-3 with TRBJ2-1; tentatively, D is TRBD2 (7 bases). The clonotype was recovered from a man aged 30 to 39 with Graves' hyperthyroidism. The sequenced sample consisted of blood. This CDR3 is CAHHREGGNEQFF. The DNA of the CDR3 is TGTGCCCACCACAGGGAGGGAGGGAATGAGCAGTTCTTC.